The 6 T cell receptor beta chains below all came from one sample that was sequenced in a study of blood T cells in healthy people across ages. The use of a sample-barcoded 5' primer and a J-beta primer mix characterized a second PCR of about 7 to 12 cycles. MiXCR was run by TCRdb on the 5' RACE reads, yielding one entry per CDR3 protein. The profile covers 800,000 or so distinct CDR3 sequences, with approximately 65% appearing a single time and about 30% taken by the ten largest. The sequenced sample consisted of blood. The receptors come from a man aged 25 to 45 in good health.

The V gene is TRBV6-4, the J gene TRBJ2-3; TRBD2 matches at 10 bases. The V segment lost 5 bases and the J segment 5 bases; nucleotides outside the gene matches: 7. Germline-derived CDR1 and CDR2 are MRHNA and SNTAGT. The CDR3 totals 15 residues. The CDR3 loop reads CASSRSGGAVDTQYF. The CDR3 DNA reads TGTGCCAGCAGTCGCAGCGGGGGGGCCGTAGATACGCAGTATTTT.

The V gene is TRBV6-5, the J gene TRBJ1-6, with D unclear. Germline CDR1 reads MNHEY; CDR2 reads SVGAGI. The germline V and J ends were trimmed by 6 bases and 9 bases, with 9 bases remaining between them. The CDR3 sequence is 12 residues long. The CDR3 DNA follows: TGTGCCAGCAGGCGGGAGCGTTCACCCCTCCACTTT. Translated: CASRRERSPLHF.

The chain employs TRBV28 and TRBJ2-7, with unresolved D. Trimming cost V 5 bases and J 2 bases, with 13 bases left between them. Germline lookup yields CDR1 MDHEN and CDR2 SYDVKM. The CDR3 contains 14 residues. CDR3 sequence (DNA): TGTGCCAGCAGTGGAGTACGGAGCCCCTACGAGCAGTACTTC. This codes for CASSGVRSPYEQYF.

The chain joins TRBV9 to TRBJ2-1; D might be TRBD1 (6 bases). Deletions cut 0 bases from V and 5 bases from J, with 15 bases between. Germline CDR1 is SGDLS and CDR2 is YYNGEE. The CDR3 contains 16 residues. CDR3 in amino acids: CASSVAGDKPHNEQFF. The CDR3 nucleotides are TGTGCCAGCAGCGTAGCAGGGGACAAACCCCACAATGAGCAGTTCTTC.

The CDR3 nucleotides read TGCAGTGCTAGAAATGGGAAGGCGAACACTGAAGCTTTCTTT. This codes for CSARNGKANTEAFF. The chain links TRBV20-1 to TRBJ1-1; no clear D gene. V was shortened by 2 bases and J by 1 base, with 11 bases between the two germline ends. The CDR3 contains 14 residues. CDR1 and CDR2 (germline): DFQATT, SNEGSKA (reference sequence).

The V gene is TRBV7-8, the J gene TRBJ2-5; D not resolved. The J call may be mistaken, given a closer DNA end match to TRBJ2-7. This CDR3 is 15 amino acids long. The V gene's germline CDR1 is SGHVS and CDR2 FQNEAQ. The CDR3 DNA is TGTGCCAGCAGCTTCCCCGCGCCCAGCTCCTACGAGCAGTACTTC. Translating gives CASSFPAPSSYEQYF.